Below are 15 T cell receptor beta chains sequenced from a single sample in a study of OX40 agonist ivuxolimab in advanced cancers. Assay: immunoSEQ multiplex PCR; the TCRdb copy retains only in-frame clones and omits some. The table lists more than 50,000 clones, roughly 89% of them singletons, with about 12% in the top ten. This sample comprised CD4+ or CD8+ T cells sorted from blood, obtained in a trial of the OX40 agonist ivuxolimab. These receptors were obtained from an adult with an advanced solid tumor such as melanoma, head and neck, liver or kidney cancer.

The chain is built from TRBV5-1 and TRBJ2-7; a weak D match, TRBD2 (7 bases). Germline-derived CDR1 and CDR2 are SGHRS and YFSETQ. This CDR3 has 15 residues. Trimming shortened V by 2 bases and J by 3 bases, and 15 bases separated the two germline ends. The CDR3 protein is CASSFEFGGHYEQYF. As DNA, the CDR3 is TGCGCCAGCAGCTTTGAATTCGGGGGGCACTACGAGCAGTACTTC.

The CDR3 is CASSLATGKSYEQYF. CDR3 nucleotide sequence: TGCGCCAGCAGCCTAGCGACGGGAAAATCCTACGAGCAGTACTTC. This sequence joins TRBV5-1 and TRBJ2-7; D possibly corresponds to TRBD2 (6 bases). Trimming removed 4 bases from V and 1 base from J, with 15 bases in between. This CDR3 contains 15 residues. The germline V gene has CDR1 SGHRS and CDR2 YFSETQ.

The chain joins TRBV19 to TRBJ1-1, with no clear D. There are 14 residues in the CDR3. Trimming took 2 bases from V and 0 from J, leaving 7 bases between them. Germline V gives CDR1 LNHDA, CDR2 SQIVND (reference sequence). CDR3 residues: CASSIFGVNTEAFF. CDR3 nucleotides: TGTGCCAGTAGTATATTTGGGGTGAACACTGAAGCTTTCTTT.

This sequence joins TRBV5-5 and TRBJ1-1; a possible D gene is TRBD1 (6 bases). Germline CDR1 SGHKS, CDR2 YYEKEE (reference sequence). The CDR3 sequence is 15 residues long. Deletions cut 2 bases from V and 4 bases from J, with 15 bases between. CDR3 in DNA: TGTGCCAGCAGCTTTCAAACAGGGCTGGGCACTGAAGCTTTCTTT. Translating gives CASSFQTGLGTEAFF.

The chain links TRBV9 to TRBJ2-7, with D perhaps assigned TRBD1 or TRBD2 (5 bases each). Germline assignment: CDR1 SGDLS and CDR2 YYNGEE. This CDR3 has 16 residues. Trimming removed 4 bases from V and 2 bases from J, with 19 bases in between. The CDR3: CASSPRGRWGTYEQYF. The DNA of the CDR3 is TGTGCCAGCAGCCCACGGGGACGTTGGGGAACCTACGAGCAGTACTTC.

V usage is TRBV19 and J usage is TRBJ2-1; 9 bases are shared with TRBD2. This CDR3 is built from 15 residues. Trimming at V came to 7 bases and at J to 0 bases, leaving 4 bases not matched to a gene. Germline CDR1 LNHDA, CDR2 SQIVND (reference sequence). CDR3 residues: CASTLSGSSYNEQFF. Here the CDR3 DNA reads TGTGCCAGTACCCTTAGCGGGAGCTCCTACAATGAGCAGTTCTTC. Full variable domain (missing parts from reference TRBV19 and TRBJ2-1): DGGITQSPKYLFRKEGQNVTLSCEQNLNHDAMYWYRQDPGQGLRLIYYSQIVNDFQKGDIAEGYSVSREKKESFPLTVTSAQKNPTAFYLCASTLSGSSYNEQFFGPGTRLTVL.

As for this clone: A read error may produce the germline difference seen at one junction end. The J gene is TRBJ2-7, the V gene TRBV9; tentatively, D is TRBD2 (6 bases). In germline, CDR1 is SGDLS, CDR2 YYNGEE. The CDR3 loop spans 10 amino acids. The CDR3 sequence is CASSGRELYF. In nucleotides, the CDR3 is TGTGCCAGCAGCGGACGGGAGCTGTACTTC.

The V call is TRBV7-9, the J call TRBJ2-2; 9 nucleotides agree with TRBD2. The CDR3 loop spans 17 amino acids. Trimming at V came to 4 bases and at J to 0 bases, leaving 6 bases not matched to a gene. Germline V CDR1 and CDR2: SEHNR, FQNEAQ (reference sequence). CDR3 DNA sequence: TGTGCCAGCAGCTCAACCCGACTAGCGGCGAACACCGGGGAGCTGTTTTTT. Translating gives CASSSTRLAANTGELFF.

The chain uses TRBV27 and TRBJ1-1; D might be TRBD1 (6 bases). There are 14 residues in the CDR3. V was pared by 5 bases and J by 0 bases, with 10 bases between. Germline lookup yields CDR1 MNHEY and CDR2 SMNVEV (reference sequence). The CDR3 region is CASSLDRVNTEAFF. The DNA for the CDR3 is TGTGCCAGCAGTCTGGACAGAGTGAACACTGAAGCTTTCTTT.

V is TRBV27 and J is TRBJ2-3; 9 positions match TRBD2. After removal of 6 bases from V and 9 bases from J, the junction contained 22 bases not matched to a gene. The CDR3 extends over 18 amino acids. Germline CDR1 is MNHEY and CDR2 is SMNVEV (reference sequence). The CDR3 loop is CASREVYSGRDRSWTQYF. CDR3 sequence (DNA): TGTGCCAGCAGAGAAGTATATAGCGGGAGAGATCGAAGTTGGACGCAGTATTTT.

The J gene is TRBJ2-1, the V gene TRBV7-3; D not certain. CDR1 and CDR2 from the germline V gene are SGHTA and FQGTGA. This CDR3 spans 13 amino acids. The V end lost 1 base, the J end lost 8 bases, and 9 bases lay between the germline ends. The CDR3 here is CASSLRPSDEQFF. DNA for the CDR3: TGTGCCAGCAGCTTAAGGCCCTCCGATGAGCAGTTCTTC.

In DNA, the CDR3 is TGCGCCAGCAGCCACCAGGGACTAGAGGAGACCCAGTACTTC. It yields the protein CASSHQGLEETQYF. The genes are TRBV4-1 and TRBJ2-5; TRBD2 agrees at 8 bases. From germline, CDR1 is MGHRA and CDR2 YSYEKL. V was pared by 3 bases and J by 5 bases, with 5 bases of the junction left unmatched. CDR3 length: 14 residues.

The chain employs TRBV7-9 and TRBJ1-2; a possible D gene is TRBD1 (5 bases). Germline V CDR1 and CDR2: SEHNR, FQNEAQ (reference sequence). The V gene lost 5 bases and the J gene lost 4 bases, with 17 bases spanning the gap. The CDR3 contains 15 residues. This chain's CDR3 is CASSVTENLGYGYTF. In DNA form, the CDR3 reads TGTGCCAGCAGCGTGACAGAAAATTTGGGCTATGGCTACACCTTC.

This clone was seen just once. CDR3: CASSHGRNANEKLFF. In nucleotides, the CDR3 is TGTGCCAGCAGTCACGGGCGGAACGCTAATGAAAAACTGTTTTTT. V gene TRBV6-6 combines with J gene TRBJ1-4; D is undetermined. V was trimmed by 5 bases and J by 3 bases, leaving 13 bases between them. Germline CDR1 MNHNY, CDR2 SVGAGI (reference sequence). CDR3 length: 15 residues.

V gene TRBV11-1 combines with J gene TRBJ1-1; unclear D gene. Trimming took off 5 bases at V and 4 bases at J, with 11 bases between the two ends. The length of the CDR3 is 13 residues. Per germline, CDR1 SGHAT and CDR2 FQDESV (reference sequence). CDR3 region: CASSPLMSTEAFF. As DNA, the CDR3 is TGTGCCAGCAGCCCCCTTATGAGCACTGAAGCTTTCTTT.